This TCR beta chain was retrieved from a study of blood T cell repertoires in COVID-19. Study context: COVID-19 samples from acute and convalescent phases originated in the United States, Italy and Spain. T cells, B-cell-depleted T cells, or PBMCs supplied cDNA or gDNA.

Germline CDR1 is GTSNPN and CDR2 is SVGIG (reference sequence). CDR3 length: 13 amino acids. The V and J ends lost 2 bases and 6 bases respectively, with 14 bases between them. This clone has a single count. Clones were read by immunoSEQ multiplex PCR, and TCRdb kept only the in-frame ones, dropping some. Here the sample spans 150,000 to 200,000 clones, approximately 80% being singletons. Each participant's cohort was designated according to participant-reported clinical history. The sequence derives from a woman aged 45-65 years who had recovered from COVID-19. The chain uses TRBV30 and TRBJ2-7; D possibly corresponds to TRBD1 (6 bases). The sequenced sample was PBMCs or T cells enriched from blood (not recorded which). The CDR3 here is CAWSRQVAIEQYF. Written as DNA, the CDR3 is TGTGCCTGGAGTCGACAGGTTGCTATCGAGCAGTACTTC.